This T cell receptor (beta chain) was captured by sequencing in a study of lymphopenia after photon versus proton radiotherapy. The study's findings and limits: Better survival with proton therapy was suggested as possible, not demonstrated. Under photons, naive T cells and diversity fell while effector/memory populations rose.

The CDR3 is 13 amino acids. The ends lost 7 bases at V and 6 bases at J; junction bases unmatched: 6. CDR1 and CDR2 from the germline V gene are SGHTA and FQGNSA. Here immunoSEQ multiplex PCR was the method, and the copy in TCRdb shows in-frame clones only, minus some. The data hold just over 30,000 clones, with approximately 95% observed a single time. The sample holds one count of this clone. Its antigen is still unknown. The chain links TRBV7-2 to TRBJ1-1; 9 nucleotides align to TRBD1. The source material was peripheral blood, sampled from a patient treated with photon-based radiotherapy. The source is a woman in her forties or fifties with cholangiocarcinoma. CDR3 amino acids: CASTRTGEAEAFF. DNA for the CDR3: TGTGCCAGCACCCGGACAGGGGAGGCTGAAGCTTTCTTT.